A selection of T cell receptor beta chains follows, all from one sample in a study of naive and memory T cell subsets. TCRdb ran MiXCR on the UMI-ligation and nested PCR reads and lists one entry per CDR3 protein. The sample holds tens of thousands of distinct CDR3 sequences; roughly 10% are singletons and the top ten take 0.12% to 0.15%. Sequences were obtained from naive CD4+ T cells from blood. These receptors were collected from a human donor in good health. CDR3s include the opening cysteine and the closing phenylalanine or tryptophan. Fields, in order: V gene, J gene, CDR3 protein.

V gene: TRBV10-3
J gene: TRBJ2-2
CDR3 protein: CAIRGSAGELFF

V gene: TRBV18
J gene: TRBJ2-1
CDR3 protein: CASSPQKRERGNEQFF

V gene: TRBV20-1
J gene: TRBJ2-7
CDR3 protein: CSSTWGYEQYF

V gene: TRBV7-8
J gene: TRBJ1-3
CDR3 protein: CASSLVRQAERNTIYF

V gene: TRBV20-1
J gene: TRBJ2-3
CDR3 protein: CSARDPGVKADTQYF

V gene: TRBV2
J gene: TRBJ2-3
CDR3 protein: CASVSRLLAEVSTDTQYF

V gene: TRBV24-1
J gene: TRBJ1-1
CDR3 protein: CATSKGQGNTEAFF

V gene: TRBV5-5
J gene: TRBJ2-7
CDR3 protein: CASSLVKGTYEQYF

V gene: TRBV7-9
J gene: TRBJ2-5
CDR3 protein: CASRPSGSRSQETQYF

V gene: TRBV2
J gene: TRBJ1-1
CDR3 protein: CASLRQGLNTEAFF

V gene: TRBV20-1
J gene: TRBJ1-1
CDR3 protein: CSALDRVGTEAFF

V gene: TRBV12-3/TRBV12-4
J gene: TRBJ1-1
CDR3 protein: CASSPRRLGTEAFF

V gene: TRBV30
J gene: TRBJ1-2
CDR3 protein: CAWSVRDNGYTF

V gene: TRBV18
J gene: TRBJ2-7
CDR3 protein: CASSPGQGFNEQYF

V gene: TRBV12-3/TRBV12-4
J gene: TRBJ2-1
CDR3 protein: CASRLGARSYNEQFF

V gene: TRBV4-2
J gene: TRBJ2-3
CDR3 protein: CASSPLGAPGGDTQYF

V gene: TRBV6-5
J gene: TRBJ2-3
CDR3 protein: CASTASYADTQYF

V gene: TRBV4-3
J gene: TRBJ2-6
CDR3 protein: CASSHLRRPSGPSGANVLTF

V gene: TRBV19
J gene: TRBJ2-1
CDR3 protein: CASTLGGEQFF

V gene: TRBV4-2
J gene: TRBJ1-6
CDR3 protein: CASSQVAGDSPLHF

V gene: TRBV7-9
J gene: TRBJ1-1
CDR3 protein: CASSPDPWGMNTEAFF

V gene: TRBV29-1
J gene: TRBJ1-2
CDR3 protein: CSVGGQLLYGYTF

V gene: TRBV4-2
J gene: TRBJ1-3
CDR3 protein: CASSPLQGFVGGNTIYF

V gene: TRBV12-3/TRBV12-4
J gene: TRBJ2-1
CDR3 protein: CASSPRTSGLYNEQFF

V gene: TRBV6-6
J gene: TRBJ2-3
CDR3 protein: CASSLTASTDTQYF

V gene: TRBV20-1
J gene: TRBJ2-6
CDR3 protein: CSAPGRLSGANVLTF

V gene: TRBV7-2
J gene: TRBJ2-7
CDR3 protein: CASSQSHEQYF

V gene: TRBV18
J gene: TRBJ2-1
CDR3 protein: CASSPPLAVSSYNEQFF

V gene: TRBV6-6
J gene: TRBJ1-4
CDR3 protein: CAARGVEKLFF

V gene: TRBV6-6
J gene: TRBJ2-7
CDR3 protein: CASSDRPGTGGGEQYF

V gene: TRBV7-8
J gene: TRBJ1-3
CDR3 protein: CASSSRLSGNTIYF

V gene: TRBV30
J gene: TRBJ1-6
CDR3 protein: CAWNDRVSPLHF

V gene: TRBV20-1
J gene: TRBJ1-1
CDR3 protein: CSARSGGADTEAFF

V gene: TRBV20-1
J gene: TRBJ1-3
CDR3 protein: CSARLDLVGNTIYF

V gene: TRBV18
J gene: TRBJ1-2
CDR3 protein: CASSPDGAPRYGYTF

V gene: TRBV30
J gene: TRBJ1-5
CDR3 protein: CAWSPDRGGDNQPQHF

V gene: TRBV6-1
J gene: TRBJ2-7
CDR3 protein: CASSEGPGVPYEQYF

V gene: TRBV19
J gene: TRBJ2-3
CDR3 protein: CASSFAPGTDTQYF